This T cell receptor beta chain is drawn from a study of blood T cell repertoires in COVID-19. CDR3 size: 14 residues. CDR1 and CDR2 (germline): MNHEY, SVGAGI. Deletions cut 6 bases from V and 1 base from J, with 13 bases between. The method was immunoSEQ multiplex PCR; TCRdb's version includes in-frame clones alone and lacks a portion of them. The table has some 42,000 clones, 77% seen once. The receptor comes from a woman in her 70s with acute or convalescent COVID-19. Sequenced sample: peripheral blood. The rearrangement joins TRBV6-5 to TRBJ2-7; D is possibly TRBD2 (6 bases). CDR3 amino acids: CASSGGPASYEQYF. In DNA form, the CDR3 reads TGTGCCAGCAGCGGAGGGCCGGCATCCTACGAGCAGTACTTC.